This T cell receptor (beta chain) stems from a study of molecular identifiers for immune sequencing clone quantification. Study-level results: Clones above 20 RNA copies contained over 97% of effector molecules but under 1% of naive ones.

On this clonotype itself: The antigen is undetermined.

Libraries of bulk TCR were made by previously described methods (with listed TCR primers). Via MiXCR, TCRdb re-called the PCR reads, giving one row per CDR3 protein. There are around 470,000 distinct CDR3 sequences in the sample; around 21% occur only once, and 0.7% to 0.95% lies in the top ten. The CDR3 has 13 residues. In germline, CDR1 is SNHLY, CDR2 FYNNEI. V was cut by 5 bases and J by 2 bases, with 9 bases left in between. The source is a human donor in good health. Some libraries in this study had Jurkat cell RNA spiked in. The source material was naive CD8+ T cells from blood, with Jurkat cell RNA spiked in. Subset: FACS-sorted CD8+CD4-CCR7+CD45RA+ naive T cells. The chain carries TRBV2 and TRBJ1-2; TRBD1 is a possible D gene (5 bases). The CDR3 is CASSPGRNYGYTF. In nucleotides, the CDR3 is TGTGCCAGCAGTCCGGGACGGAACTATGGCTACACCTTC.